This TCR beta chain was sequenced for a study of sequential checkpoint blockade in melanoma. Trimming took 7 bases from V and 5 from J, leaving 17 bases between them. The germline V gene has CDR1 LNHDA and CDR2 SQIVND (reference sequence). The CDR3 runs to 14 residues. Treatment described: randomized to nivolumab then ipilimumab (arm A) or the reverse (arm B). Clones were sequenced by immunoSEQ multiplex PCR, and TCRdb holds only the in-frame ones, with some missing. Seen here are about 16,000 clones, more than 85% observed once, and the top ten hold roughly a quarter. The chain employs TRBV19 and TRBJ1-1, with D perhaps TRBD1 (6 bases). The starting material was CD8+ T cells sorted from blood (inferred from file names), obtained from a patient given nivolumab and ipilimumab in sequence. The source is a human donor with melanoma. The CDR3 bases are TGTGCCAGTAAGCTAGGAACAGGGATTACTGAAGCTTTCTTT. Translation gives CASKLGTGITEAFF.